What follows describes a single TCR beta chain. The entry originates in a study of monozygotic twins with inflammatory bowel disease. Each sample's cDNA came from eight separate reactions. cDNA encoding TCRalpha and TCRbeta underwent two nested PCRs of roughly 15 and 9 cycles, each of which was followed by bead purification. TCRdb re-called the 5' RACE reads, yielding one record per CDR3 amino acid sequence without DNA. The sample holds tens of thousands of distinct CDR3 sequences. One blood sample of roughly 2.5 ml was taken from each donor. Skipping T cell sorting, the study isolated total RNA directly from whole blood. Sequencing was performed on blood. The clonotype originates from a human donor with ulcerative colitis or Crohn's disease, or a healthy co-twin of an affected twin (not recorded which).

The CDR3 sequence: CSALAGGRVDTQYF. The chain recombines TRBV20-1 with TRBJ2-3; TCRdb proposes TRBD2, but this gene call is untestable without DNA. CDR3 size: 14 residues. The V gene's germline CDR1 is DFQATT and CDR2 SNEGSKA (reference sequence).